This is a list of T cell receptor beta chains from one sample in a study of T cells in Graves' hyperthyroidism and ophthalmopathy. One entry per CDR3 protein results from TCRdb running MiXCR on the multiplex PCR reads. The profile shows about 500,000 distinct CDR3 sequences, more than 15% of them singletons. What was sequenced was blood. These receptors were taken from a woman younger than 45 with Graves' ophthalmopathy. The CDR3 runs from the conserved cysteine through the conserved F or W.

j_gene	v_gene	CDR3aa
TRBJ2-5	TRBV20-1	CSATRQEQETQYF
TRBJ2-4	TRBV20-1	CSARPSGRRPEGKNIQYF
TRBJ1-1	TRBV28	CASRQGHTEAFF
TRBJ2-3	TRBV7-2	CASSFAAGGGDTQYF
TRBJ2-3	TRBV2	CASSDDDPRDAQYF
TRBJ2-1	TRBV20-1	CSRPSGRSDEQFF
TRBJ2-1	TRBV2	CASSVTSGYNEQFF
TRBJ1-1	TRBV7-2	CASSRDRANTEASF
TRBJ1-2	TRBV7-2	CASTRGERGLDYGYTF
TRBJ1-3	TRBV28	CASSPSPISGNTIYF
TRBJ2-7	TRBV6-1	CASRPGTASPWEQYF
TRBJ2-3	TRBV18	CASSPPEGTDTQYF
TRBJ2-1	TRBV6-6	CASSYPGLAGVDEQFF
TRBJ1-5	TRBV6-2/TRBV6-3	CASSYPTTDRHF
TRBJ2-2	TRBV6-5	CASSYPTSGENTGELFF
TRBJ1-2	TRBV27	CASSLMGSWGYTF
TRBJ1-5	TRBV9	CASSPDGVRQPQHF
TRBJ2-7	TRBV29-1	CSVEVTSGRAYEQHF
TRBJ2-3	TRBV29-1	CSVEVFDTQYF
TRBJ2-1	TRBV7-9	CASSSPTGGMEQFF
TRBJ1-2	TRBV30	CAWSVGLTYGYTF
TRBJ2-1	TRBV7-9	CASSFDRLEPTGKWNEQFF
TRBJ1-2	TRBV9	CASSVAQTGSSNYGYTF
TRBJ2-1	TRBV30	CAWSLRMRSSYNEQFF
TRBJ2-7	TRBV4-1	CASSQLLAELAYEQYF
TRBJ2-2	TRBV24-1	CATSDPGLAGVRRELFF
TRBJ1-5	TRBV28	CASSFRGRGDRQPQHF
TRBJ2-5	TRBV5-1	CASSLTASTQETQYF
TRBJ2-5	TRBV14	CASSPLAGEETQYF
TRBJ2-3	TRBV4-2	CASSQGSGGGTDTQYF
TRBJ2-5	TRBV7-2	CASSRTTEETQYF
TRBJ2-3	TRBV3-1	CASSQDLAGGGGTQYF
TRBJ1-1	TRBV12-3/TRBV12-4	CASSPGQGINEAFF
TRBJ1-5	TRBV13	CASSRAYSNQPQHF
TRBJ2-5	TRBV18	CASSPLAGGLDETQYF
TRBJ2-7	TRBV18	CASSPLSYEQYF
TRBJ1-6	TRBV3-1	CASREWTGSRNSPLHF
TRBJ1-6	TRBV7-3	CASSHRGGTNSPLHF
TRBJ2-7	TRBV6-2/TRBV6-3	CASSYTPSASGSYEQYF
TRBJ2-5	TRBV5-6	CASSLVADGETQYF
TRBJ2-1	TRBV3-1	CASSQEGQTGGNEQFF
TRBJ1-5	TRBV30	CAWSAPRQPQHF
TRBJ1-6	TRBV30	CAWSVQSPLHF